A selection of T cell receptor beta chains follows, all from one sample in a study of PD-1 blockade in classical Hodgkin lymphoma. Sequencing used immunoSEQ multiplex PCR; TCRdb keeps in-frame clones, though not all of them. The repertoire includes approximately 100,000 clones, 75% to 85% of them detected once, and about 18% sits in the top ten. Sequenced material: peripheral blood mononuclear cells (PBMCs), taken before the fourth cycle of nivolumab. Source of these receptors: a human donor with classical Hodgkin lymphoma. Both conserved end residues are part of each CDR3.

v_gene	j_gene	CDR3aa
TRBV5-1	TRBJ1-2	CASSLGQGNYGYTF
TRBV27	TRBJ2-1	CASSLRLAGNGEQFF
TRBV6-1	TRBJ2-7	CASSPTPSYEQYF
TRBV10-1	TRBJ2-1	CASSAGGGEQFF
TRBV19	TRBJ2-3	CASSLLRSGSDTQYF
TRBV30	TRBJ2-7	CAWSTGESYEQYF
TRBV5-4	TRBJ1-1	CASRRTVADTEAFF
TRBV30	TRBJ1-1	CAWSPQLGTEAFF
TRBV10-3	TRBJ2-7	CAISRGTGGASYEQYF
TRBV6-6	TRBJ1-2	CASSYSTGGGYGYTF
TRBV9	TRBJ1-2	CASSADSLVNYGYTF
TRBV11-2	TRBJ2-1	CASSPWTGLSNEQFF
TRBV5-1	TRBJ2-5	CASSRGTAEGTQYF
TRBV9	TRBJ2-3	CASSPTGLGADTQYF
TRBV19	TRBJ2-1	CASTPKGSSYNEQFF
TRBV5-1	TRBJ2-7	CASSLRTGRTSREQYF
TRBV4-2	TRBJ1-2	CASSQEASGDYGYTF
TRBV14	TRBJ2-7	CASSQAATSGTDEQYF
TRBV5-1	TRBJ1-3	CASSLAGQGISGGNTIYF
TRBV10-1	TRBJ2-4	CASSAGSAKNIQYF
TRBV10-1	TRBJ2-2	CASSARPTGELFF
TRBV9	TRBJ2-3	CASSVGLAASTDTQYF
TRBV7-9	TRBJ1-1	CASSFPRQGTNTEAFF
TRBV28	TRBJ2-7	CASSQPGPQSSYEQYF
TRBV27	TRBJ2-1	CASSPDRGEQFF
TRBV4-2	TRBJ2-2	CASSPQGTSGANTGELFF
TRBV7-2	TRBJ2-7	CASSSLDKYEQYF
TRBV7-2	TRBJ1-1	CASSRRRGQNTEAFF
TRBV4-2	TRBJ2-1	CASSRSGSPEQFF
TRBV7-8	TRBJ2-7	CASSSGMRVEQYF
TRBV14	TRBJ1-1	CASSQWDEAFF
TRBV7-2	TRBJ2-7	CASSWGTSVYEQYF
TRBV19	TRBJ1-4	CASRKQGAANEKLFF